Described below is a single T cell receptor beta chain sequence and its context. Given a much more abundant clone one base away, this may be a read error. The CDR3 runs to 15 residues. Germline assignment: CDR1 LGHNA and CDR2 YNFKEQ. The sample comes from a study of blood T cells in healthy people across ages. Primers used in a second PCR of roughly 6 to 11 cycles were a sample-barcoded 5' primer and a J-beta primer mix. A 12-random-nucleotide template-switch adaptor tagged each cDNA molecule. TCRdb re-called the 5' RACE reads through MiXCR, storing one row per CDR3 protein. This table has approximately 800,000 distinct CDR3 sequences, about 25% appearing once. This sample was shared with a second study, whose subject was T cells of mothers and their children. From that paper: Reverse transcription into cDNA received all extracted RNA, at 1.5 ug per 15 ul. There were over 9.5 million TCR beta CDR3 reads from each mother and approximately 3 million from each child.

The sequencing input was blood. This TCR was sampled from a boy younger than 18 in good health. J is TRBJ2-5 and V is TRBV4-2; TRBD1 aligns across 8 bases. This chain's CDR3 is CASGQPDRDQETQYF. In DNA form, the CDR3 reads TGTGCCAGCGGCCAACCGGACAGGGACCAAGAGACCCAGTACTTC.